The clone carrying this T cell receptor (beta chain) came up a few times. The antigen remains unidentified. Looked up from germline, CDR1 is SGHDT and CDR2 is YYEEEE. V lost 5 bases to trimming and J lost 2 bases; unmatched junction nucleotides: 10. The CDR3 runs 17 residues. The sample is drawn from a study of response to subunit inactivated influenza vaccine. Study-level points and caveats: Every seasonal influenza vaccination brings in few new T cells, the authors suggested.

TCRdb recomputed calls from the RT-PCR reads with MiXCR, one row per CDR3 protein. The table includes roughly 550,000 distinct CDR3 sequences, around a quarter detected once. The data were also submitted as part of a second study, on T cells expressing NK-cell markers. As reported in that work: Beta-chain TCR cDNA was generated via 5'RACE template switching with UMIs. Of eight sequenced donors, seven were HCMV-seropositive and one HCMV-seronegative.

Sequenced material: CD4+ T cells sorted from PBMCs, taken roughly 13 days after vaccination. This sequence originates from a man aged 45-65 years who received an inactivated influenza vaccine. The V and J genes are TRBV5-6 and TRBJ2-1, with 10 bases matching TRBD1. In DNA, the CDR3 is TGTGCCAGCAGGATTGACCGGGACAGGGGACCCTACAATGAGCAGTTCTTC. Its protein product is CASRIDRDRGPYNEQFF.